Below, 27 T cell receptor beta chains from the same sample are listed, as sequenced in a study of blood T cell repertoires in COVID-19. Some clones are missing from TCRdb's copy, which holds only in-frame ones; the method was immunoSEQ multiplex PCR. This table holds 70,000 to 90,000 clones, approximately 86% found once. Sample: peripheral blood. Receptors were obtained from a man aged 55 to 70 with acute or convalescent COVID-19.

CDR3 residues: CASSSGQAPGTEAFF. The CDR3 nucleotides read TGTGCCAGCAGCTCGGGACAGGCACCGGGGACTGAAGCTTTCTTT. J is TRBJ1-1 and V is TRBV5-8; 8 nucleotides line up with TRBD1. The ends lost 3 bases at V and 5 bases at J; junction bases unmatched: 9. This CDR3 has 15 amino acids. CDR1 and CDR2 from the germline V gene are SGHTS and YDEGEE.

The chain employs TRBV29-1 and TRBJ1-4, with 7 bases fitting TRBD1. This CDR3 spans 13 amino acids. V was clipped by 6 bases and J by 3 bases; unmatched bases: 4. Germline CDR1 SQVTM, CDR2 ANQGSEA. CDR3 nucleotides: TGCAGCGTCTTCGGGACAGCTAATGAAAAACTGTTTTTT. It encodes CSVFGTANEKLFF.

The CDR3 nucleotides read TGTGCCAGCAGTCCTTTCCCACTAGCGGGGGGCCTGGAGACCCAGTACTTC. This translates into CASSPFPLAGGLETQYF. The chain uses TRBV27 and TRBJ2-5; TRBD2 agrees at 12 bases. The CDR3 is made up of 17 amino acids. Germline trimming cut 5 bases from V and 5 bases from J; bases unmatched to any gene: 12. Germline CDR1 MNHEY, CDR2 SMNVEV (reference sequence).

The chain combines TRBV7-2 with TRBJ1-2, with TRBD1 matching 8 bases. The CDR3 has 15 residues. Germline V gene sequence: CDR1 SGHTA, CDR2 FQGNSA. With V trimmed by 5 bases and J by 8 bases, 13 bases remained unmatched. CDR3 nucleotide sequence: TGTGCCAGCAGCATGGGCTCATTCAGGGGGCACGGCTACACCTTC. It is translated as CASSMGSFRGHGYTF.

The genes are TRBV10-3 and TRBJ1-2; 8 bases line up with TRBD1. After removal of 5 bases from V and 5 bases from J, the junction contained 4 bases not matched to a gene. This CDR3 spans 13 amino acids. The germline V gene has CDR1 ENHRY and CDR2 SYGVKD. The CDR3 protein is CAISTTGDYGYTF. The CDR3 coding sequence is TGTGCCATCAGTACGACAGGGGATTATGGCTACACCTTC.

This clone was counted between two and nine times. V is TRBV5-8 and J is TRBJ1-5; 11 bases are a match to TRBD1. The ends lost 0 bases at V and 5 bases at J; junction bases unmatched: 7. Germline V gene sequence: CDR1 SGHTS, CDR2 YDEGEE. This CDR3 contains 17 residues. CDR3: CASSLGLDRGPYQPQHF. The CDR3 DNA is TGTGCCAGCAGCTTGGGGCTGGACAGGGGGCCTTATCAGCCCCAGCATTTT. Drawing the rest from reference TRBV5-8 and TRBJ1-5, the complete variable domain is EAGVTQSPTHLIKTRGQQATLRCSPISGHTSVYWYQQALGLGLQFLLWYDEGEERNRGNFPPRFSGRQFPNYSSELNVNALELEDSALYLCASSLGLDRGPYQPQHFGDGTRLSIL.

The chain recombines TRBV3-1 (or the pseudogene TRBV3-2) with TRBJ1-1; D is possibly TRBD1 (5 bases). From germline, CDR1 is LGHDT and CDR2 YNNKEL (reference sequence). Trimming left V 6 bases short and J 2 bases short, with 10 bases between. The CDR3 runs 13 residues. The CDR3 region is CASSPGLNTEAFF. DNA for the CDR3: TGTGCCAGCAGTCCAGGGTTAAACACTGAAGCTTTCTTT.

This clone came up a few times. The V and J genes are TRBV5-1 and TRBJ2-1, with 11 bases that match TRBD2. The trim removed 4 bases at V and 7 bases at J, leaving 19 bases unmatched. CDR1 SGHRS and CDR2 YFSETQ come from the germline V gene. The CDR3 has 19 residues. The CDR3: CASSRRSLAGGGKGNEQFF. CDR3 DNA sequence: TGCGCCAGCAGCCGAAGGTCGCTAGCGGGGGGCGGCAAAGGGAATGAGCAGTTCTTC.

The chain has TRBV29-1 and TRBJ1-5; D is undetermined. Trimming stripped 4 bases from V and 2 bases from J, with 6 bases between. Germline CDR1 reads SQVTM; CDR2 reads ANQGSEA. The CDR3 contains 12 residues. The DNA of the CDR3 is TGCAGCGTTGGGGAGGGCAATCAGCCCCAGCATTTT. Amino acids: CSVGEGNQPQHF.

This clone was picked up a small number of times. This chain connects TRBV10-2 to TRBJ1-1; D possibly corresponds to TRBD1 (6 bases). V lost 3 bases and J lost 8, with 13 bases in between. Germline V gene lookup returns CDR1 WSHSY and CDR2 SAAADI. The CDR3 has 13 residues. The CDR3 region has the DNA TGCGCCAGCAGTGACGGAACAGGGTGGGAAGCTTTCTTT. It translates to CASSDGTGWEAFF.

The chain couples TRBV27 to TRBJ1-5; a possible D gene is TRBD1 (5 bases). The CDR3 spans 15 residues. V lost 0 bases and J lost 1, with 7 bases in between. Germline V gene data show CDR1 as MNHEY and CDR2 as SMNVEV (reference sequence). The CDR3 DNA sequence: TGTGCCAGCAGTTTATCTAGGGGAAGCAATCAGCCCCAGCATTTT. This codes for CASSLSRGSNQPQHF.

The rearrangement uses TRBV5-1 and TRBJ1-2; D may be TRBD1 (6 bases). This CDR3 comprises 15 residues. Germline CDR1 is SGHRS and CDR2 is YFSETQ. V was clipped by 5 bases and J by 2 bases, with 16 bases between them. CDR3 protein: CASRLETGQNYGYTF. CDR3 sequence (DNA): TGCGCCAGCAGACTGGAGACCGGACAGAACTATGGCTACACCTTC.

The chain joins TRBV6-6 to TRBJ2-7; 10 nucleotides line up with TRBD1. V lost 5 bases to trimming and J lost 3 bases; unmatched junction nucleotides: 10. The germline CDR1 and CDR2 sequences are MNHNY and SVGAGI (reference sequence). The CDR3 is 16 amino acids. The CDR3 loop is CASSTGSGQGFYEQYF. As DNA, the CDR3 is TGTGCCAGCAGTACCGGTTCGGGACAGGGGTTCTACGAGCAGTACTTC.

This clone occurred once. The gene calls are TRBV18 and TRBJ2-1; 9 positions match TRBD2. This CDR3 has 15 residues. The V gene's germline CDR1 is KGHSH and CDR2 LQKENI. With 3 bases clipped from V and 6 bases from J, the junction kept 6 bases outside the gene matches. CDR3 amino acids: CASSPPTSGGNEQFF. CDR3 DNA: TGTGCCAGCTCACCCCCGACTAGCGGCGGCAATGAGCAGTTCTTC.

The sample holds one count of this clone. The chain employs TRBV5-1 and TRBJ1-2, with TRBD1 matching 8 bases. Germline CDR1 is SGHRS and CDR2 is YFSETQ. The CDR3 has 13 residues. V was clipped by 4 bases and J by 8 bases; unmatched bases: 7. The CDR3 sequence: CASSKGQVNGYTF. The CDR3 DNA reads TGCGCCAGCAGCAAGGGACAGGTTAACGGCTACACCTTC.

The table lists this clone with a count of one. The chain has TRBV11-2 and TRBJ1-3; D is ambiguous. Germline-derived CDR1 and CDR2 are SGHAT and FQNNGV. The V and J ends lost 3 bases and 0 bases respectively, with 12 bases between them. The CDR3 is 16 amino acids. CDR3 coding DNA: TGTGCCAGCAGCTTCACGGACGGGAGCTCTGGAAACACCATATATTTT. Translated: CASSFTDGSSGNTIYF.

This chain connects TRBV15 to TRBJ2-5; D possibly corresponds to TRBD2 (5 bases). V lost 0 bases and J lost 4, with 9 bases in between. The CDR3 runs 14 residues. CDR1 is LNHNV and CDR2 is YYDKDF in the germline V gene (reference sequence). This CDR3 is CATSRDLAGETQYF. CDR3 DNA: TGTGCCACCAGCAGAGATCTGGCGGGAGAGACCCAGTACTTC.

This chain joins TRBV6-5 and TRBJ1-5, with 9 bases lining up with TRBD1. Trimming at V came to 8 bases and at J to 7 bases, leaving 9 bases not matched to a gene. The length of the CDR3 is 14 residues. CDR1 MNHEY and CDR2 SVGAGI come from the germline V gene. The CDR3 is CASGVGQGSQPQHF. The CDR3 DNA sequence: TGTGCCAGCGGGGTCGGACAGGGGAGCCAGCCCCAGCATTTT.

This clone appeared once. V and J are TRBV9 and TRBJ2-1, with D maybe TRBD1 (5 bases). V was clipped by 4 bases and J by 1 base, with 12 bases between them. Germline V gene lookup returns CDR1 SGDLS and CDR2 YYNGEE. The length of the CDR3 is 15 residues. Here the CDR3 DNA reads TGTGCCAGCAGCATAACAGGCCGGTCCTACAATGAGCAGTTCTTC. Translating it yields CASSITGRSYNEQFF.

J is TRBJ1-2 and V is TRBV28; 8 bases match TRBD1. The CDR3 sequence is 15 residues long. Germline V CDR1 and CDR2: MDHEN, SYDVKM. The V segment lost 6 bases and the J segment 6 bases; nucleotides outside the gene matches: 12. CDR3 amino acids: CASRLPGGRRDGYTF. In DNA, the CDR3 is TGTGCCAGCAGGCTGCCAGGGGGCCGGAGAGATGGCTACACCTTC.

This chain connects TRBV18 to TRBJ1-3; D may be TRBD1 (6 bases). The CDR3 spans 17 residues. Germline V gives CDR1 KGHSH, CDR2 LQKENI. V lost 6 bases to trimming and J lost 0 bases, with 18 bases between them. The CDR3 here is CASSPGAGVVSGNTIYF. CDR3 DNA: TGTGCCAGCTCCCCCGGAGCAGGGGTCGTCTCTGGAAACACCATATATTTT.

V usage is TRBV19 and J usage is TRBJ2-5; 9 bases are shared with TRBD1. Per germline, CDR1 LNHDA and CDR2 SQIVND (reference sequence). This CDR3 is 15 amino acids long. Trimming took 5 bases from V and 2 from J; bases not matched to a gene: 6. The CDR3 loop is CASSSDRGMQETQYF. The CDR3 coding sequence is TGTGCCAGTAGTTCGGACAGGGGAATGCAAGAGACCCAGTACTTC.

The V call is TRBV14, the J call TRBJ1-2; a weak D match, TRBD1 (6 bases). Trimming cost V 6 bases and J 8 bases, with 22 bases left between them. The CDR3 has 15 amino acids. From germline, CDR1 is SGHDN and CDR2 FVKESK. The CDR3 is CASSQSLRDILGYTF. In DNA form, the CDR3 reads TGTGCCAGCAGTCAAAGCCTTCGGGACATCCTGGGCTACACCTTC.

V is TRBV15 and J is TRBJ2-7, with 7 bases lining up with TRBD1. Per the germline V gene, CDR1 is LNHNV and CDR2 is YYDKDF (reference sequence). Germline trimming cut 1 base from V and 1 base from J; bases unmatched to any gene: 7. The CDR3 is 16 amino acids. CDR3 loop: CATSRGTGGRSYEQYF. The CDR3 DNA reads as TGTGCCACCAGCAGAGGGACAGGCGGACGATCCTACGAGCAGTACTTC.

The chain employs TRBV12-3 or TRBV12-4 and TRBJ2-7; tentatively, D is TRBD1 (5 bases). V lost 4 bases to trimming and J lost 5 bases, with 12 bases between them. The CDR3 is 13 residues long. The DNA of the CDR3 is TGTGCCAGCAGTTCGACAGCACCTGACGAGCAGTACTTC. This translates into CASSSTAPDEQYF.

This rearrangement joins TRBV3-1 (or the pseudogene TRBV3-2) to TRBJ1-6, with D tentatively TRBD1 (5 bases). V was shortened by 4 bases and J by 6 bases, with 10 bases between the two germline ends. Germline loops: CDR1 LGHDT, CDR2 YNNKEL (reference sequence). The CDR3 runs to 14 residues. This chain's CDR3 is CASSPRRGNSPLHF. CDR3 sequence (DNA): TGTGCCAGCAGCCCCCGGAGGGGTAATTCACCCCTCCACTTT.

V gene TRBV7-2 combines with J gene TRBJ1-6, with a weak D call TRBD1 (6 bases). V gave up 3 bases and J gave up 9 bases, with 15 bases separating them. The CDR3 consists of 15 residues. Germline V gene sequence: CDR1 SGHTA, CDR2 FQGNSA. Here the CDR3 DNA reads TGTGCCAGCAGCTTCAAACAGGGTCTGAGTTCACCCCTCCACTTT. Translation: CASSFKQGLSSPLHF.